The next 28 T cell receptor beta chains were all read from a single sample in a study of T cell changes during pregnancy in multiple sclerosis. TCRdb keeps only in-frame clones here, not all; method: immunoSEQ multiplex PCR. Of around 50,000 clones listed, around 92% were seen once; the top ten hold 0.6% to 0.7%. The starting material was CD4+ T cells from peripheral blood mononuclear cells, obtained after pregnancy. These receptors originate from a female donor with multiple sclerosis, enrolled in a pregnancy study.

J is TRBJ2-5 and V is TRBV7-8, with 7 nucleotides matching TRBD1. V lost 5 bases, J lost 4 bases, and 13 bases stayed unmatched. The CDR3 consists of 16 residues. Per the germline V gene, CDR1 is SGHVS and CDR2 is FQNEAQ. The CDR3 sequence is CASSVGIRPGGETQYF. Written as DNA, the CDR3 is TGTGCCAGCAGCGTAGGAATTCGGCCAGGGGGAGAGACCCAGTACTTC.

The sample holds one count of this clone. J is TRBJ2-7 and V is TRBV14, with D possibly being TRBD2 (6 bases). Germline CDR1 and CDR2: SGHDN and FVKESK. The germline V and J ends were trimmed by 1 base and 4 bases, with 17 bases remaining between them. The CDR3 is 16 amino acids. CDR3 protein: CASSQVQVAGLYEQYF. Written as DNA, the CDR3 is TGTGCCAGCAGCCAAGTGCAGGTGGCGGGGCTTTACGAGCAGTACTTC. The full variable domain, with the rest looked up from reference TRBV14 and TRBJ2-7, is EAGVTQFPSHSVIEKGQTVTLRCDPISGHDNLYWYRRVMGKEIKFLLHFVKESKQDESGMPNNRFLAERTGGTYSTLKVQPAELEDSGVYFCASSQVQVAGLYEQYFGPGTRLTVT.

On this clone itself: One end of the junction fails to match germline, which may point to a read error. The rearrangement joins TRBV7-2 to TRBJ1-2; a weak D match, TRBD1 (5 bases). Germline V gives CDR1 SGHTA, CDR2 FQGNSA. CDR3 length equals 11 residues. The CDR3 sequence is CASSVGGATYF. CDR3 DNA sequence: TGTGCCAGCAGCGTCGGCGGGGCAACCTACTTC.

This clone has a single count. The chain has TRBV5-1 and TRBJ2-3; 9 bases are a match to TRBD1. Germline lookup yields CDR1 SGHRS and CDR2 YFSETQ. V trimming: 0 bases; J trimming: 7 bases; junction bases outside the gene matches: 6. CDR3 length equals 15 residues. As DNA, the CDR3 is TGCGCCAGCAGCTTGGGGACAGGGGAATCGAATACGCAGTATTTT. Translation: CASSLGTGESNTQYF.

The rearrangement joins TRBV7-2 to TRBJ1-2; D is unresolved. CDR1 is SGHTA, CDR2 FQGNSA, per germline. V shed 1 base and J shed 5 bases, with 14 bases lying between them. The CDR3 spans 15 residues. The CDR3 sequence: CASSLGRAGLYGYTF. In DNA, the CDR3 is TGTGCCAGCAGCTTAGGCCGGGCCGGACTTTATGGCTACACCTTC.

The J gene is TRBJ1-2, the V gene TRBV30; D call uncertain. Germline V gene lookup returns CDR1 GTSNPN and CDR2 SVGIG (reference sequence). Trimming stripped 0 bases from V and 3 bases from J, with 8 bases between. The CDR3 consists of 13 residues. The CDR3 spells CAWSVSVDYGYTF. CDR3 nucleotide sequence: TGTGCCTGGAGTGTTTCGGTTGACTATGGCTACACCTTC.

This rearrangement joins TRBV6-5 to TRBJ1-2; 7 positions match TRBD1. Trimming took 5 bases from V and 6 from J; bases not matched to a gene: 6. From germline, CDR1 is MNHEY and CDR2 SVGAGI. CDR3 length: 13 residues. CDR3 loop: CASSDDRVNGYTF. Written as DNA, the CDR3 is TGTGCCAGCAGTGACGACAGGGTGAATGGCTACACCTTC.

The chain is built from TRBV10-3 and TRBJ1-2, with 9 bases identical to TRBD1. After removal of 0 bases from V and 5 bases from J, the junction contained 4 bases not matched to a gene. CDR1 and CDR2 (germline): ENHRY, SYGVKD. This CDR3 region has 15 residues. DNA for the CDR3: TGTGCCATCAGTGAGTCGACAGGGGGTGAATATGGCTACACCTTC. Its protein is CAISESTGGEYGYTF.

The rearrangement uses TRBV9 and TRBJ2-5, with D possibly being TRBD2 (6 bases). The CDR3 runs 13 residues. From germline, CDR1 is SGDLS and CDR2 YYNGEE. The V gene lost 9 bases and the J gene lost 7 bases, with 19 bases spanning the gap. CDR3 sequence reads: CATPIGLGGTQYF. CDR3 sequence (DNA): TGTGCCACCCCAATCGGCCTCGGGGGGACCCAGTACTTC.

This chain connects TRBV18 to TRBJ2-3; 7 bases fit TRBD1. Germline CDR1 is KGHSH and CDR2 is LQKENI. The CDR3 runs to 12 residues. The trim removed 4 bases at V and 7 bases at J, leaving 2 bases unmatched. The chain's CDR3 is CASSRDSYTQYF. CDR3 in DNA: TGTGCCAGCTCACGGGACAGTTATACGCAGTATTTT.

The chain couples TRBV5-6 to TRBJ1-1; TRBD1 agrees at 9 bases. Germline CDR1 is SGHDT and CDR2 is YYEEEE. The junction had 9 bases not matched to a gene; V was cut back by 4 bases and J by 5 bases. The CDR3 length is 15 residues. CDR3 DNA: TGTGCCAGCAGCGCCCTACAGGGGGCTGGGACTGAAGCTTTCTTT. Amino acids: CASSALQGAGTEAFF.

CDR3 sequence: CASGRSYEKLFF. The CDR3 region has the DNA TGTGCCAGCGGGCGCAGTTATGAAAAACTGTTTTTT. The chain combines TRBV6-5 with TRBJ1-4, with D uncertain. Germline CDR1 and CDR2: MNHEY and SVGAGI. The V gene lost 8 bases and the J gene lost 6 bases, with 10 bases spanning the gap. The CDR3 covers 12 residues.

The chain has TRBV5-6 and TRBJ2-3; 7 positions match TRBD2. The trim removed 5 bases at V and 2 bases at J, leaving 8 bases unmatched. This CDR3 contains 15 residues. Germline V CDR1 and CDR2: SGHDT, YYEEEE. This CDR3 reads CASSAPGTITDTQYF. The DNA for the CDR3 is TGTGCCAGCAGTGCGCCCGGGACTATCACAGATACGCAGTATTTT.

J is TRBJ1-2 and V is TRBV7-3; TRBD1 matches 7 bases. The CDR3 is 18 residues long. The germline V gene has CDR1 SGHTA and CDR2 FQGTGA. V lost 5 bases to trimming and J lost 4 bases; unmatched junction nucleotides: 19. CDR3 nucleotide sequence: TGTGCCAGCAGCCCGGAACCGGGACAGTTTTATAGTGGCTATGGCTACACCTTC. Translation: CASSPEPGQFYSGYGYTF.

V usage is TRBV7-2 and J usage is TRBJ2-3; 7 nucleotides agree with TRBD2. V lost 4 bases and J lost 0; bases outside the gene matches: 4. The CDR3 has 15 amino acids. The V gene's germline CDR1 is SGHTA and CDR2 FQGNSA. The CDR3 protein is CASSSEGGSTDTQYF. CDR3 coding DNA: TGTGCCAGCAGCTCCGAGGGAGGGAGCACAGATACGCAGTATTTT.

This rearrangement joins TRBV4-3 to TRBJ1-2; 7 nucleotides line up with TRBD1. CDR3 length equals 14 residues. CDR1 is LGHNA and CDR2 is YSLEER in the germline V gene. The V gene end was trimmed by 0 bases and the J gene end by 4 bases; junction bases not matched to a gene: 2. The DNA for the CDR3 is TGCGCCAGCAGCCAAGACAGGACAGGCTATGGCTACACCTTC. This translates into CASSQDRTGYGYTF.

This chain links TRBV4-1 with TRBJ1-2, with D perhaps matching TRBD1 (6 bases). The CDR3 extends over 13 amino acids. V lost 3 bases and J 6 bases, leaving 11 bases between the germline ends. Per the germline V gene, CDR1 is MGHRA and CDR2 is YSYEKL. CDR3 bases: TGCGCCAGCAGCCACAGGGGTCAAGATGGCTACACCTTC. Translating gives CASSHRGQDGYTF.

This chain connects TRBV6-1 to TRBJ2-7; D is unresolved. The CDR3 contains 16 residues. V lost 2 bases, J lost 0 bases, and 14 bases lay in between. Germline loops: CDR1 MNHNS, CDR2 SASEGT. CDR3 sequence: CASSESLVGFSYEQYF. The CDR3 DNA reads as TGTGCCAGCAGTGAAAGTCTAGTCGGATTCTCCTACGAGCAGTACTTC.

The chain is built from TRBV6-1 and TRBJ1-3; no clear D. CDR3 length: 13 residues. V was trimmed by 4 bases and J by 4 bases, leaving 8 bases between them. CDR1 MNHNS and CDR2 SASEGT come from the germline V gene. The CDR3 loop is CASSVRNGNTIYF. CDR3 DNA sequence: TGTGCCAGCAGTGTCAGAAACGGAAACACCATATATTTT.

On this clone itself: A read error may produce the germline difference seen at one junction end. The chain employs TRBV6-5 and TRBJ1-6; D is possibly TRBD1 (5 bases). From germline, CDR1 is MNHEY and CDR2 SVGAGI. This CDR3 is 15 amino acids long. The CDR3, as DNA: TGTACCAGCACCCCTCGGAGGGACTATGATTCACCCCTCCACTTT. It encodes CTSTPRRDYDSPLHF.

The chain employs TRBV2 and TRBJ2-7, with TRBD1 as a possible D gene (6 bases). CDR1 is SNHLY, CDR2 FYNNEI, per germline. V lost 5 bases and J 5 bases, leaving 13 bases between the germline ends. This CDR3 has 13 amino acids. CDR3 in amino acids: CASSLRQAHEQYF. CDR3 DNA: TGTGCCAGCAGTCTTCGACAGGCCCACGAGCAGTACTTC.

V usage is TRBV19 and J usage is TRBJ2-2; 7 nucleotides line up with TRBD1. The trim removed 4 bases at V and 5 bases at J, leaving 4 bases unmatched. From germline, CDR1 is LNHDA and CDR2 SQIVND (reference sequence). The length of the CDR3 is 14 residues. The CDR3 sequence is CASSTGGKTGELFF. CDR3 DNA sequence: TGTGCCAGTAGTACAGGGGGAAAAACCGGGGAGCTGTTTTTT. The entire variable domain, with the rest obtained from reference TRBV19 and TRBJ2-2, is as follows: DGGITQSPKYLFRKEGQNVTLSCEQNLNHDAMYWYRQDPGQGLRLIYYSQIVNDFQKGDIAEGYSVSREKKESFPLTVTSAQKNPTAFYLCASSTGGKTGELFFGEGSRLTVL.

V gene TRBV19 combines with J gene TRBJ2-5; tentative D call: TRBD1 (6 bases). Trimming pared 4 bases from V and 5 bases from J, leaving 14 bases between. Germline CDR1 is LNHDA and CDR2 is SQIVND (reference sequence). This CDR3 spans 14 amino acids. The CDR3 region has the DNA TGTGCCAGTAGTACCGGGACAATGTGGGAGACCCAGTACTTC. It yields the protein CASSTGTMWETQYF. Filled out from reference TRBV19 and TRBJ2-5, the complete variable domain reads DGGITQSPKYLFRKEGQNVTLSCEQNLNHDAMYWYRQDPGQGLRLIYYSQIVNDFQKGDIAEGYSVSREKKESFPLTVTSAQKNPTAFYLCASSTGTMWETQYFGPGTRLLVL.

J is TRBJ2-5 and V is TRBV9; weak D call: TRBD1 (5 bases). The length of the CDR3 is 14 residues. Germline values: CDR1 SGDLS, CDR2 YYNGEE. The V gene lost 5 bases and the J gene lost 2 bases, with 13 bases spanning the gap. The CDR3 sequence: CASSLDSGQETQYF. The CDR3 DNA reads TGTGCCAGCAGTTTAGACAGTGGTCAAGAGACCCAGTACTTC.

This chain connects TRBV6-1 to TRBJ1-1; TRBD1 is a possible D gene (5 bases). The CDR3 has 14 residues. V lost 5 bases and J lost 2, with 12 bases in between. Germline lookup yields CDR1 MNHNS and CDR2 SASEGT. CDR3 sequence (DNA): TGTGCCAGCAGTCTTGAGACAGACAACACTGAAGCTTTCTTT. It is translated as CASSLETDNTEAFF.

J is TRBJ1-5 and V is TRBV7-2; no reliable D call. Trimming pared 1 base from V and 2 bases from J, leaving 9 bases between. This CDR3 contains 15 residues. Germline assignment: CDR1 SGHTA and CDR2 FQGNSA. The CDR3 region is CASSLVGSGNQPQHF. CDR3 in DNA: TGTGCCAGCAGCTTAGTGGGGAGTGGCAATCAGCCCCAGCATTTT. The entire variable domain, with the rest obtained from reference TRBV7-2 and TRBJ1-5, is as follows: GAGVSQSPSNKVTEKGKDVELRCDPISGHTALYWYRQSLGQGLEFLIYFQGNSAPDKSGLPSDRFSAERTGGSVSTLTIQRTQQEDSAVYLCASSLVGSGNQPQHFGDGTRLSIL.

The chain has TRBV19 and TRBJ2-4, with 8 bases matching TRBD1. Germline V gene sequence: CDR1 LNHDA, CDR2 SQIVND (reference sequence). The CDR3 totals 15 residues. Trimming removed 1 base from V and 7 bases from J; junction bases left unmatched: 6. This chain's CDR3 is CASSIGVGTGNIQYF. The CDR3 region has the DNA TGTGCCAGTAGTATAGGAGTAGGGACAGGCAACATTCAGTACTTC.

This clone was detected once. V is TRBV21-1 and J is TRBJ2-3; the DNA was not used to check the table's D call, TRBD2. TRBV21-1 is shown as a pseudogene. The CDR3 sequence is 19 residues long. The CDR3 region is CATARTSGESPPNTDTQYF. CDR3 DNA: TGTGCCACCGCTCGGACTAGCGGGGAAAGTCCCCCCAACACAGATACGCAGTATTTT.